There are a few counts of the clone carrying this TCR beta chain. Antigen specificity is unknown. TCRdb re-derived calls from the reads in MiXCR, one entry per CDR3 protein. Seen here are fewer than 200,000 distinct CDR3 sequences, roughly 19% observed once, and the top ten hold around 3.1%. V lost 1 base, J lost 12 bases, and 7 bases lay in between. Germline V gives CDR1 SEHNR, CDR2 FQNEAQ (reference sequence). The CDR3 covers 11 residues. This sample stems from a study of T cell repertoires in cytomegalovirus infection. In the study overall: A matching HLA type, together with CMV infection, was signaled by public TCR beta signatures.

Study-wide results and caveats: Clonotypes of TCR beta that were HLA-C-restricted and CMV-specific dominated the ex vivo response. Carriage of CMV together with the relevant HLA was identifiable through cumulative public TCR beta family frequency.

The rearrangement joins TRBV7-9 to TRBJ2-1; no firm D call. The sequencing sample was made of PBMCs. The TCR was taken from a human donor in good health (CMV status not recorded). Some clones in this sample may be carry-over from other donors' samples. The chain's CDR3 is CASSLEAPQFF. The CDR3, as DNA: TGTGCCAGCAGCTTAGAGGCACCGCAGTTCTTC.